The entry below describes one TCR beta chain. CDR3 length equals 14 residues. V gave up 6 bases and J gave up 9 bases; unmatched junction bases: 12. Germline CDR1 is DFQATT and CDR2 is SNEGSKA (reference sequence). Healthy Caucasian individuals made up all the donors. MiXCR was run by TCRdb on the 5' RACE reads, yielding one entry per CDR3 protein. The repertoire holds some 440,000 distinct CDR3 sequences, approximately 24% seen once, with roughly 2.8% in the top ten. The data originate from a study of identical twins. The sample was also reused in another study, on T cells expressing NK-cell markers. That work adds: The authors derived TCR beta repertoires from sorted CD3+CD56+NKG2C+, CD3+CD56+NKG2C- and CD3+CD56-NKG2C+ T cells.

The chain is built from TRBV20-1 and TRBJ2-1, with 9 bases identical to TRBD2. The specimen sequenced was CD4+ T cells sorted from blood. The receptor comes from a woman aged 18-29 years in good health. CDR3 bases: TGCAGTGCCCCAAAGGGAGCGGGAGGCCTTGAGCAGTTCTTC. Protein sequence: CSAPKGAGGLEQFF.